A selection of T cell receptor beta chains follows, all from one sample in a study of cytomegalovirus exposure and HLA in healthy donors. Data came from immunoSEQ multiplex PCR; TCRdb stores just in-frame clones and leaves some out. The repertoire has over 150,000 clones, around 86% of them found once; the top ten carry approximately 2.1%. The specimen sequenced was PBMCs. The receptor set was obtained from a male donor in good health and CMV-seronegative. CDR3s include the opening cysteine and the closing phenylalanine or tryptophan. Each record gives: clone size, V gene, D gene, J gene, CDR3 DNA, CDR3 protein. D genes are given only for firm matches. Size is stated for part of the rows, as once, few or many counts, or as a class when the clone is expanded.

>NA|TRBV19|TRBD2|TRBJ2-1
TGTGCCAGTAACCTCCAGCGGGGGGAATACAATGAGCAGTTCTTC
CASNLQRGEYNEQFF
>NA|TRBV5-4|NA|TRBJ2-7
TGTGCCAGCAGCTTGGCAGGAATCCACGAGCAGTACTTC
CASSLAGIHEQYF
>once|TRBV5-1|TRBD2|TRBJ2-7
TGCGCCAGCAGCCCGGATAGCGCGGGGGGGTACTTC
CASSPDSAGGYF
>NA|TRBV19|NA|TRBJ2-7
TGTGCCAGTAGTATGTCTGGGAGAAGGTACGAGCAGTACTTC
CASSMSGRRYEQYF
>NA|TRBV6-5|TRBD1|TRBJ1-6
TGTGCCAGCAGTTACAGGGGGCAGATTTCACCCCTCCACTTT
CASSYRGQISPLHF
>NA|TRBV12-2|NA|TRBJ2-7
TGTGCAACCTTTCTAGCGGGGGGGCCCTACTCCTACGAGCAGTACTTC
CATFLAGGPYSYEQYF
>NA|TRBV7-2|NA|TRBJ1-2
TGTGCCAGCAGCCGTGCCTCAGGTGCTACTAACTATGGCTACACCTTC
CASSRASGATNYGYTF
>NA|TRBV4-3|NA|TRBJ2-2
TGCGCCAGCAGCCCTGAGTCAGCGGTGAACACCGGGGAGCTGTTTTTT
CASSPESAVNTGELFF
>NA|TRBV5-6|TRBD1|TRBJ2-3
TGTGCCAGCAGTGACAGGGGTTACTCAGATACGCAGTATTTT
CASSDRGYSDTQYF
>NA|TRBV6-1|TRBD1|TRBJ1-2
TGTGCCAGCAGTCCGGACAGGGATTATGGCTACACCTTC
CASSPDRDYGYTF
>NA|TRBV6-1|NA|TRBJ2-7
TGTGCCAGCAGTGAATTTTACAGAGACTACGAGCAGTACTTC
CASSEFYRDYEQYF
>NA|TRBV30|TRBD1|TRBJ1-1
TGTGCCTGGATCACAGGGGCCCCCCGAGGACCTGAAGCTTTCTTT
CAWITGAPRGPEAFF
>few|TRBV5-4|TRBD2|TRBJ2-7
TGTGCCAGCAGCCAGGGACTAGCGGGGACCTACGAGCAGTACTTC
CASSQGLAGTYEQYF
>NA|TRBV30|NA|TRBJ2-7
TGTGCCTGTCAAAACCTGGAGGGTGATCGGCAGTACTTC
CACQNLEGDRQYF
>few|TRBV5-5|TRBD1|TRBJ2-7
TGTGCCAGCAGCCTGGGACAGGGGTGGGTCGAGCAGTACTTC
CASSLGQGWVEQYF
>NA|TRBV19|NA|TRBJ1-1
TGTGCCAGTAGTATTGGGCAGTCGGACACTGAAGCTTTCTTT
CASSIGQSDTEAFF
>NA|TRBV15|NA|TRBJ2-5
TGTGCCACCAGCAGAGGGGAGACTTCTCCGCGGGAGACCCAGTACTTC
CATSRGETSPRETQYF